This T cell receptor (beta chain) was documented in a study of T cells after yellow fever vaccination. There are a few counts of this clonotype. Trimming shortened V by 5 bases and J by 7 bases, and 12 bases separated the two germline ends. CDR3 length: 13 residues. Looked up from germline, CDR1 is SGHTA and CDR2 is FQGNSA. A universal primer site and UMIs were added as TCR cDNA was made by 5'RACE template switching. TCRdb independently ran MiXCR on the 5' RACE reads; one entry per CDR3 protein. The table lists just under 600,000 distinct CDR3 sequences, approximately 13% of them singletons, with about 14% in the top ten.

This receptor was taken from a man between 25 and 39 years old who received the YFV17D yellow fever vaccine. Sequencing used PBMCs, obtained on the day of the yellow fever booster vaccination. V and J are TRBV7-2 and TRBJ2-1; D is uncertain. The CDR3 is CASSPPAINEQFF. CDR3 nucleotides: TGTGCCAGCAGCCCGCCGGCTATTAATGAGCAGTTCTTC.